These T cell receptor beta chains were read from a single sample in a study of response to subunit inactivated influenza vaccine. TCRdb independently ran MiXCR on the RT-PCR reads; one entry per CDR3 protein. The table has around 750,000 distinct CDR3 sequences, approximately 21% seen once. Here the sequenced sample was PBMCs from blood, taken more than 4 days after vaccination. The receptor set was obtained from a man over 45 who received an inactivated influenza vaccine. Each CDR3 is given with its conserved first and last residue. A D gene is named only where the DNA matches it firmly. Where a row states a size, it is once, few, many or the class of an expanded clone; other rows omit it.

TRBJ2-5 TRBV6-5 - few TGTGCCAGCAGTTTCAAGGGGGGGGGCGGAGAGACCCAGTACTTC CASSFKGGGGETQYF
TRBJ2-7 TRBV19 - - TGTGCCAGTAGTGTCACCAGGTCAACCTACGAGCAGTACTTC CASSVTRSTYEQYF
TRBJ2-3 TRBV12-3/TRBV12-4 TRBD2 few TGTGCCAGCACCACGAGACTAGCGGGCACAGATACGCAGTATTTT CASTTRLAGTDTQYF
TRBJ2-7 TRBV7-9 - - TGTGCCAGCAGCTTAGCTGACGGATACGAGCAGTACTTC CASSLADGYEQYF
TRBJ2-7 TRBV6-2/TRBV6-3 - - TGTGCCAGCAGTTACTTACCGACGGTCTCCTACGAGCAGTACTTC CASSYLPTVSYEQYF
TRBJ1-1 TRBV4-2 - few TGTGCCAGGAGCTGCGATCCATCACAGGGAACAAGCACTGAAGCTTTCTTT CARSCDPSQGTSTEAFF
TRBJ2-1 TRBV11-1 TRBD1 - TGTGCCAGCATCACTACCGGGACAGGGCATGGAATCGTCAATGAGCAGTTCTTC CASITTGTGHGIVNEQFF
TRBJ2-7 TRBV6-2/TRBV6-3 - - TGTGCCAGCAGTCATTACCTACAGACCACCTACGAGCAGTACTTC CASSHYLQTTYEQYF
TRBJ2-7 TRBV28 TRBD2 - TGTGCCAGCAGTACCCGTTGGCGGGAGCACTACGAGCAGTACTTC CASSTRWREHYEQYF
TRBJ1-2 TRBV9 TRBD1 - TGTGCCAGCAGCGTGGGACAGGTATACACCTTC CASSVGQVYTF
TRBJ1-1 TRBV7-3 - - TGTGCCAGCAGCCGTACGGGGAACCGAGAAGCTTTCTTT CASSRTGNREAFF
TRBJ2-7 TRBV11-2 TRBD2 - TGTGCCAGCAGCTTCCGCGGGACTAGCGGGAGGATTTCCTACGAGCAGTACTTC CASSFRGTSGRISYEQYF
TRBJ2-2 TRBV6-2/TRBV6-3 - - TGTGCCAGCAGCGACGGAACCGGGGAGCTGTTTTTT CASSDGTGELFF
TRBJ1-2 TRBV4-3 - few TGCGCCAGCAGCCAAGAAGGTCCAGCGCGAGGGTACTATGGCTACACCTTC CASSQEGPARGYYGYTF
TRBJ2-4 TRBV6-1 TRBD1 - TGTGCCAGGAAGGGACAGGAACAAAACATTCAGTACTTC CARKGQEQNIQYF
TRBJ2-1 TRBV7-2 TRBD2 - TGTGCCAGCAGCCCTCCGACTAGCGGGGAGCAGTTCTTC CASSPPTSGEQFF
TRBJ2-6 TRBV7-6 - - TGTGCCAGCAGCCTCAGCCTTCCTGGGGCCAACGTCCTGACTTTC CASSLSLPGANVLTF
TRBJ2-7 TRBV6-5 TRBD1 - TGTGCCAGCAGTTACTCGCCACAGGGGGCATTGTACGAGCAGTACTTC CASSYSPQGALYEQYF
TRBJ1-4 TRBV9 TRBD1 - TGTGCCAGCAGCGTAGACAGGGGGAATGAAAAACTGTTTTTT CASSVDRGNEKLFF
TRBJ1-1 TRBV15 - few TGTGCCACCAGTCGGTGGGAGAACACTGAAGCTTTCTTT CATSRWENTEAFF
TRBJ2-7 TRBV12-3/TRBV12-4 - - TGTGCCAGCAGTTTATTAGCGACCAGCTCCTACGAGCAGTACTTC CASSLLATSSYEQYF
TRBJ2-1 TRBV29-1 - few TGCAGCGTTGAAGGGGGACGGAGAACCAATGAGCAGTTCTTC CSVEGGRRTNEQFF
TRBJ2-7 TRBV20-1 TRBD1 - TGCAGTGCTATCCGGGACAGGGCCTACGAGCAGTACTTC CSAIRDRAYEQYF
TRBJ2-7 TRBV27 - few TGTGCCAGCGGAATACGGCCCAGGAACACGGAGTCCTACGAGCAGTACTTC CASGIRPRNTESYEQYF
TRBJ2-3 TRBV20-1 - few TGCAGTGGGGTCGTGGGCGATACGCAGTATTTT CSGVVGDTQYF
TRBJ2-1 TRBV28 TRBD2 few TGTGCCAGCAGTTTAGGGGGGGACGGAGGACCTTACTCCTACAATGAGCAGTTCTTC CASSLGGDGGPYSYNEQFF
TRBJ2-7 TRBV12-3/TRBV12-4 - - TGTGCCAGCAGTTACTCAACCGGGACCGGATTCAGCGAGCAGTACTTC CASSYSTGTGFSEQYF